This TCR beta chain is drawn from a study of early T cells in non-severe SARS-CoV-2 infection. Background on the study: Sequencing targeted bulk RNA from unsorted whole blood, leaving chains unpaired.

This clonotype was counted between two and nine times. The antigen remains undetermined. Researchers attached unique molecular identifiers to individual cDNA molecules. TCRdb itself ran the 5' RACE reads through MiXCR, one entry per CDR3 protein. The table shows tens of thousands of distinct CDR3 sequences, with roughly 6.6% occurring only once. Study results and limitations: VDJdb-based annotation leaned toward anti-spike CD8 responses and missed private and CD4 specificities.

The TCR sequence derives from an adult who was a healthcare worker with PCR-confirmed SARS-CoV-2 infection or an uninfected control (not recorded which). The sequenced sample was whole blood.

CDR3 in DNA: TGTGCCAGTAGTATCCGCCCAGACTCCTACAATGAGCAGTTCTTC. Translating it yields CASSIRPDSYNEQFF. The genes are TRBV19 and TRBJ2-1; D gene uncertain. Germline CDR1 reads LNHDA; CDR2 reads SQIVND (reference sequence). The CDR3 contains 15 residues. Trimming removed 3 bases from V and 0 bases from J, with 9 bases in between.